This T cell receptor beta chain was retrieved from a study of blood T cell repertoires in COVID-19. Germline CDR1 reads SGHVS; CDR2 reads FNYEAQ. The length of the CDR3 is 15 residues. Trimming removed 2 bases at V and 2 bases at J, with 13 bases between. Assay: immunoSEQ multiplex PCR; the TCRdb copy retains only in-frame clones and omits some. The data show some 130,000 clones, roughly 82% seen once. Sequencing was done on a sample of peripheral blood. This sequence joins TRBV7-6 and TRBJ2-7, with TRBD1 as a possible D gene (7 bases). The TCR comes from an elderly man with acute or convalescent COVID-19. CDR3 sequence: CASSLRQGGPYEQYF. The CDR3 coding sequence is TGTGCCAGCAGCTTAAGACAGGGAGGCCCCTACGAGCAGTACTTC.